The TCR beta chain described here comes from a study of cytomegalovirus exposure and HLA in healthy donors listed by TCRdb under 2017. Regarding the research as a whole: According to an earlier analysis of 550 to 750 of the donors, roughly 180 million T cells yielded 100 million or so unique TCR beta sequences and less than 300 Gb of sequence data. Rather than drawing on any new phenotypic data, the later analysis identified candidate immune exposures from TCR beta sequences and the way those sequences occurred across donors. Besides the first cohort of some 670 subjects, a separate validation cohort made up of 120 different subjects was used. The study aimed to test whether cataloging public T cell receptors could reveal signatures of past pathogen exposure. Typing coverage differed by locus: A, B, C, DRB1 and DQB1 were typed in about 629-640 donors, DQA1 in 522, DPA1 in 600 to 610, and DPB1 in 400 to 490. The genetic ancestry cluster associated with self-reported Caucasian donors included 80% to 90% of the 398 genotyped donors. Both class I and class II loci were covered by HLA typing, at four-digit resolution. Across some 400 genotyped donors of the cohort, an average of about 220,000 unique TCR beta nucleotide sequences per donor were sequenced, and roughly a sixth of those sequences were non-productive. An earlier analysis of some 500 of the donors used high-throughput TCR beta sequencing to judge whether each TCR beta V gene segment behaved as functional or pseudogenic. Donor age, sex, ethnicity and CMV serostatus were compiled alongside the repertoire data. A later analysis re-examined previously published TCR beta repertoires from about 670 donors and added high-resolution HLA genotyping to investigate patterns of TCR occurrence. A later genetic analysis used genome-wide SNP genotypes for 398 of the 666 donors, treating that subset as a discovery cohort. About 5 DR-DQ haplotypes were handled as single units for association and clustering, since linkage in the cohort was strong. Using immunosequencing, the study profiled T cell repertoires from 550 to 750 subjects and related those repertoires to cytomegalovirus serostatus. Roughly 300 gigabases of sequencing data and 78 million or so unique TCR sequences were included in an early release covering under 650 HLA-typed donors. To predict cytomegalovirus infection status, the study combined high-throughput TCR immunosequencing, statistical association of individual TCRs with disease status, and machine learning. All discovery cohort repertoires had been generated on a single sequencing platform.

The library was built by means of the immunoSEQ multiplex PCR assay. A mixture of 60 forward primers for TCR Vbeta segments and 13 reverse primers for TCR Jbeta segments was used in the multiplex PCR. Amplification of the CDR3 region of rearranged TCR beta genes was performed with a multiplex PCR assay on genomic DNA. The Illumina HiSeq System was used to sequence the amplified TCR beta libraries as 87-base-pair reads. As for how the authors treated the data: A later analysis tallied roughly 76 million unique TCR beta chains across the roughly 610 repertoires, and about 12 million of those chains were shared by two or more donors. Raw reads were error-corrected and collapsed into unique sequences with a nearest-neighbor algorithm that merged closely related sequences to remove PCR and sequencing errors. Alignment of CDR3 sequences to IMGT reference sequences was used to assign V, D and J gene segments. For a sequence to be retained, at least a six-nucleotide match to both a V gene segment and a J gene segment was required. A rearrangement was called productive if the CDR3 had no stop codons and remained in frame with V and J, and every other rearrangement was called non-productive. Following IMGT convention, CDR3 was defined as the stretch from the second conserved V-encoded cysteine to the conserved J-encoded phenylalanine. In an earlier analysis of around 640 of the donors, sequences lacking an unambiguous match to a single V gene segment were excluded. In an earlier analysis of almost 600 of the donors, a V segment was called functional when productive rearrangements were above 56.7%, and segregating when the standard deviation between donors exceeded 5%. To diagnose cytomegalovirus status from the catalog of TCR beta chain sequences, a statistical classification framework was built. A later analysis assigned V and J genes by comparing TCR nucleotide sequences with IMGT/GENE-DB human TR gene sequences. Using the TCRdist pipeline, a later analysis assigned CDR3 sequences along with most-parsimonious VDJ recombination scenarios. A later analysis defined each TCR beta chain by its CDR3 amino acid sequence plus V-gene family, and excluded reads lacking a unique V-gene family. A later analysis removed 592 highly shared, low-generation-probability nucleotide sequences to deal with suspected cross-contamination and a sequencing artifact. A later analysis calculated a clonal expansion index for each public chain from normalized within-repertoire ranks of inferred template counts. A later analysis computed generation probabilities with a VDJ recombination model fitted to out-of-frame rearrangements, and checked the results against IGoR. In a later analysis, TCR-TCR, TCR-HLA and TCR-CMV co-occurrence was scored with hypergeometric tests, and a repertoire-size bias correction was applied to TCR pairs. In a later analysis, false discovery rates were estimated by permuting HLA or CMV assignments 20 times. In a later analysis, co-occurring TCRs were grouped using DBSCAN, and TCRdist sequence similarity was added for clustering within HLA-allele-positive subsets. Repertoires with fewer than 30,000 or more than 120,000 public chains, plus five repertoires with anomalous nucleotide sharing, were excluded from co-occurrence clustering. What TCRdb holds here is the immuneACCESS table cut down to in-frame rearrangements. Part of the clones is not present; checked against another copy, under half of the missing clones reflect an unresolved V gene, and the others are unexplained. V, J and clone size derive from that table, while D and trimming were established from the DNA sequence. The sample data list around 130,000 clones, and approximately 80% of these were observed just once. Clones ranked in the top ten supply 0.94% of the sample.

What the study reported, not specific to this receptor: Specific HLA alleles were associated with over 15,000 TCR beta sequences at a false discovery rate of 0.05 in a later analysis. Some IMGT-functional V segments, including TRBV6-2 and TRBV6-3, could not be told apart with the 87-base-pair reads, so those segments were excluded. CMV serostatus was the only immune exposure information available for the cohort. According to a later analysis, TCR association rates differed among HLA loci, with DRB1 alleles showing the most associated TCRs and HLA-C alleles showing the fewest. While some public TCRs were present in many individuals, most TCR sequences turned up only very rarely across donors. In a later analysis, HLA-associated TCR beta chains were found to be more clonally expanded and to have lower generation probabilities than equally common non-associated chains. According to a later analysis, parvovirus B19, influenza, CMV and Epstein-Barr virus appeared linked to several top co-occurrence clusters. Compared with the roughly 600-donor mean, donors in an Asian-associated ancestry cluster had fewer N-insertions in productive TCRs, according to a later genetic analysis. The classifier was reported to diagnose cytomegalovirus status with high specificity and sensitivity in both the original cohort and the validation cohort. According to the authors, the approach could potentially be generalized to other disease states and immunological phenotypes. When HLA alleles, especially DR and DQ, strongly co-occurred, attributing TCR associations to individual alleles was difficult. Because counts were too low, some 17 rarely observed V segments, including chromosome 9 orphons, were excluded from the earlier analysis of around 590 of the donors. In vitro tests confirmed that a few of the cytomegalovirus-associated TCR beta chains recognize cytomegalovirus antigens. Because some donors lacked HLA typing at each locus, the association tests relied only on the typed subset. In a later genetic analysis, a missense DCLRE1C variant was associated with V-gene and J-gene trimming of TCR beta chains, and the association was replicated in an independent cohort. A group of highly shared sequence variants was considered likely to be a technical artifact of the sequencing pipeline. Broadly in line with IMGT annotations, most TCR beta V segments showed up in productive rearrangements about 87% or about 30% of the time in an earlier analysis of a few hundred of the donors. This cohort had only TCR beta chains sequenced, and the lack of alpha or paired-chain data limited which features could be detected. Presence/absence analyses assumed roughly uniform sequencing depth across donors, an assumption that may not hold. The study listed 150 to 200 TCR beta chains as associated with cytomegalovirus. Linkage disequilibrium might explain the correlated functional status among segregating V segments, but an unknown experimental factor could not be excluded. Most CMV-associated TCR beta chains appeared to be HLA-restricted in a later analysis, and the HLA associations seemed to be driven largely by CMV exposure. A further reported finding was that TCR beta sequences accurately predicted the HLA-A and HLA-B alleles for most subjects in the first cohort.

Deletion took 2 bases off V and 5 bases off J, with a span of 13 bases between the germline ends. From a lookup of the germline V gene, CDR1 and CDR2 are SGHTA and FQGNSA. Inclusive of the bounding cysteine and phenylalanine, the CDR3 is 15 residues long. The retained sequence is limited to the CDR3, 45 bases, with the frame set at the first base. A remark on this clone: It has no known antigen specificity. The input lacks base qualities; no much larger clone sits a single base away.

The cohort comprised 550 to 700 healthy bone marrow donors. At the time of sampling, every cohort member was nominally healthy, though immune exposures that went unrecorded were likely present. The donor tested CMV seronegative, placing the donor among the roughly 350 seronegative members of the cohort. A peripheral blood sample was collected from each donor, and TCR beta sequencing was performed on peripheral blood mononuclear cells. The Qiagen DNeasy Blood Extraction Kit was used to extract genomic DNA from the blood cell samples. This sequence was found in a woman aged 55-70 years in good health and CMV-seronegative. Sequencing input: PBMCs. The V gene is TRBV7-2 and the J gene is TRBJ1-5; a tentative D match to TRBD1 spans 5 bases. For the CDR3, the sequence is CASSLQGGWDQPQHF. In nucleotides, the sequence is TGTGCCAGCAGCTTACAGGGAGGATGGGATCAGCCCCAGCATTTT.